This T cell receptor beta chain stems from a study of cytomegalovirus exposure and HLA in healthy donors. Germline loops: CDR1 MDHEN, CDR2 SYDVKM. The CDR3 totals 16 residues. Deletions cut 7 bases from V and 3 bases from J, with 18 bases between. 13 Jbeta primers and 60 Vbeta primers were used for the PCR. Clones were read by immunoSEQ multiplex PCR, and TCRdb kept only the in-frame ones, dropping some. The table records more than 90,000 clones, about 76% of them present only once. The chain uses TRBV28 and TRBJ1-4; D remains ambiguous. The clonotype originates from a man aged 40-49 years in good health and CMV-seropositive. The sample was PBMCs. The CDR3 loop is CASTLGEGPANEKLFF. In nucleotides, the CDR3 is TGTGCCAGCACCCTGGGAGAGGGCCCTGCTAATGAAAAACTGTTTTTT.